This note documents a single T cell receptor beta chain sequence. What it recognizes is unknown. Primed by a sample-barcoded 5' primer and a J-beta primer mix, a second PCR proceeded for about 7 to 12 cycles. All samples yielded 2.5 million or more CDR3-containing paired-end reads. TCRdb reprocessed the 5' RACE reads with MiXCR, giving one entry per CDR3 protein. The sample includes roughly 680,000 distinct CDR3 sequences, 20% to 25% of them seen just once. The sample is drawn from a study of blood T cells in healthy people across ages. Study conclusions and caveats: Unsorted PBMCs prevented conclusive naive versus antigen-experienced comparison.

In germline, CDR1 is MNHEY, CDR2 SVGEGT. The V and J ends lost 5 bases and 2 bases respectively, with 12 bases between them. The CDR3 length is 14 residues. Ranging in age from about 6 to 90, the donors were healthy Caucasian individuals from Russia. Collection of 9 to 10 milliliters of peripheral blood was performed for each donor. The sequenced sample was blood. The sequence derives from a man aged 70 or older in good health. J is TRBJ1-1 and V is TRBV6-2 or TRBV6-3; no clear D gene. CDR3 loop: CASSDRKGNTEAFF. As DNA, the CDR3 is TGTGCCAGCAGTGACCGGAAGGGTAACACTGAAGCTTTCTTT.